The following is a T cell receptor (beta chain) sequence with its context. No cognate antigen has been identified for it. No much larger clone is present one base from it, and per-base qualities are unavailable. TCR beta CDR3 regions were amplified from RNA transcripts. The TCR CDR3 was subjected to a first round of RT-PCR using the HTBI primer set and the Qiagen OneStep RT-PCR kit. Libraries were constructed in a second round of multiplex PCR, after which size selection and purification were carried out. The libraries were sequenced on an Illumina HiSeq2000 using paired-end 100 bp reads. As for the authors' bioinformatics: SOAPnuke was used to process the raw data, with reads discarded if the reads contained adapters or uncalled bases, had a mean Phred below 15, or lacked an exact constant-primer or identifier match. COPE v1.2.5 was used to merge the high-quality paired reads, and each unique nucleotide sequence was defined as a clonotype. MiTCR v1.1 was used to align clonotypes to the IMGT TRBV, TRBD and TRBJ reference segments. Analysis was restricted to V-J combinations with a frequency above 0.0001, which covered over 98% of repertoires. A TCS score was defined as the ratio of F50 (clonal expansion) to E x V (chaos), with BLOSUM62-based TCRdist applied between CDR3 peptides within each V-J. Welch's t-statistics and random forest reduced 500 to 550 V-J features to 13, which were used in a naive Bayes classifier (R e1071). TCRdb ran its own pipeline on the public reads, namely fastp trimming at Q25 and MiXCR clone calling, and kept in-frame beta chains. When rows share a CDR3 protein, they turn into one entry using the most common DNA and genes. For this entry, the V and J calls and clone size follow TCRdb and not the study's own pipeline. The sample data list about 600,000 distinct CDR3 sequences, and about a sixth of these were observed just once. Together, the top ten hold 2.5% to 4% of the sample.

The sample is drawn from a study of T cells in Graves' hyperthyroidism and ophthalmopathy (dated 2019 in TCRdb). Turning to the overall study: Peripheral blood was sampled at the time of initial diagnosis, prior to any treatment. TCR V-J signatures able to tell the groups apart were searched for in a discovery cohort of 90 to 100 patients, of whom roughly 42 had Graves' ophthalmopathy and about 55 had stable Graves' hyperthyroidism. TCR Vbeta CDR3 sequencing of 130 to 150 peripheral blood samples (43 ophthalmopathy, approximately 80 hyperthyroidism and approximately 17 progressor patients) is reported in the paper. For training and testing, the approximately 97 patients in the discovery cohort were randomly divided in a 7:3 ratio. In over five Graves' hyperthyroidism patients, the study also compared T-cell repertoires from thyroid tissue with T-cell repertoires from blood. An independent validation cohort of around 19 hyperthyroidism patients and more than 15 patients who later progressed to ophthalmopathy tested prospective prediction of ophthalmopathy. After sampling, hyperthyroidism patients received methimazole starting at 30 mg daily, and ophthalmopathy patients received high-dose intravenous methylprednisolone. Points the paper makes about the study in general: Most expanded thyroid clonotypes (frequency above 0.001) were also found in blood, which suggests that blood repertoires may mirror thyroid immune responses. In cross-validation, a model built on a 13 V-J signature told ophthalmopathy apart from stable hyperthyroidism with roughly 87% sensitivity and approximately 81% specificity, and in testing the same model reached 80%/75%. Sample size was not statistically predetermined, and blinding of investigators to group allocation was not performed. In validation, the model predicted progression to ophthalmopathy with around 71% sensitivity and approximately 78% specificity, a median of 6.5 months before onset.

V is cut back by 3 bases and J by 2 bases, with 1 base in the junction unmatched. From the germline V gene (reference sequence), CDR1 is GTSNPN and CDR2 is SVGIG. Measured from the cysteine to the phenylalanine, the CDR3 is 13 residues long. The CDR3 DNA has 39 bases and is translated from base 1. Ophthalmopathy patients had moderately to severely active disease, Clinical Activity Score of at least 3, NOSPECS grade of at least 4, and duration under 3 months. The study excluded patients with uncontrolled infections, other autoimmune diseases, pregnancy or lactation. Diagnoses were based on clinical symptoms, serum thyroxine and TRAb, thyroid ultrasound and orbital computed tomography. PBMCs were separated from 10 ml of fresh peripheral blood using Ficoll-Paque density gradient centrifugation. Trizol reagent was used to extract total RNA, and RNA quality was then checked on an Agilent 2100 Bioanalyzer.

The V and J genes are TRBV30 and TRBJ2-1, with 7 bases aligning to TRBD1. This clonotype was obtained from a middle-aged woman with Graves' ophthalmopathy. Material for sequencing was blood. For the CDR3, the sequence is CAWRQGPYNEQFF. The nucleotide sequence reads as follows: TGTGCCTGGAGACAGGGGCCCTACAATGAGCAGTTCTTC.